These 31 T cell receptor beta chains came from one sample sequenced in a study of a mutant IDH1 vaccine in newly diagnosed glioma. Time point denoted: week 35, safety follow-up. Each dose delivered 300 ug of mutant IDH1 20-mer peptide subcutaneously with imiquimod. Their recognized antigens are unknown. Using immunoSEQ multiplex PCR, the repertoire was profiled, and TCRdb retains in-frame clones only, with some absent. This table has 25,000 to 40,000 clones, 70% to 85% appearing once. The starting material was PBMCs, obtained from a glioma patient whose treatment included an IDH1 peptide vaccine. These receptors originate from a man aged 30 to 39 with glioma.

This clone turned up a few times. The chain uses TRBV6-5 and TRBJ1-1; D not certain. There are 15 residues in the CDR3. CDR1 and CDR2 (germline): MNHEY, SVGAGI. The V gene lost 7 bases and the J gene lost 0 bases, with 15 bases spanning the gap. In DNA form, the CDR3 reads TGTGCCAGCACCTCCATGGAGGGAGTGAACACTGAAGCTTTCTTT. This translates into CASTSMEGVNTEAFF.

The chain employs TRBV5-6 and TRBJ2-7; D not certain. CDR3 length equals 14 residues. The ends were cut back, 1 base at V and 0 bases at J, with 8 bases in the middle. Germline V gives CDR1 SGHDT, CDR2 YYEEEE. CDR3 amino acids: CASSLRLPSYEQYF. The CDR3 bases are TGTGCCAGCAGCTTGCGGTTACCCTCCTACGAGCAGTACTTC.

This clone was seen more than once but under ten times. V is TRBV12-5 and J is TRBJ1-1; D is unclear. This CDR3 contains 11 residues. Germline V gene sequence: CDR1 LGHNT, CDR2 FRNRAP. Trimming took off 8 bases at V and 3 bases at J, with 7 bases between the two ends. The CDR3 sequence: CASSGDTEAFF. DNA of the CDR3: TGTGCTAGTTCCGGGGACACTGAAGCTTTCTTT.

The rearrangement joins TRBV6-5 to TRBJ1-1; 9 bases align to TRBD1. This CDR3 is 14 amino acids long. Germline loops: CDR1 MNHEY, CDR2 SVGAGI. Unmatched junction bases numbered 6, after V lost 6 bases and J lost 4 bases. The CDR3 nucleotides read TGTGCCAGCAGGACAGGGGGATTGGTCACTGAAGCTTTCTTT. Translating it yields CASRTGGLVTEAFF.

This chain uses TRBV9 with TRBJ1-2; D unclear. The CDR3 is made up of 12 amino acids. The V and J ends lost 0 bases and 10 bases respectively, with 10 bases between them. Germline values: CDR1 SGDLS, CDR2 YYNGEE. The CDR3 sequence: CASSVANGVYTF. The CDR3 bases are TGTGCCAGCAGCGTAGCTAACGGAGTCTACACCTTC.

V gene TRBV10-3 combines with J gene TRBJ1-3, with D unclear. The CDR3 is made up of 15 amino acids. CDR1 ENHRY and CDR2 SYGVKD come from the germline V gene. Trimming pared 4 bases from V and 0 bases from J, leaving 10 bases between. The CDR3 reads CAISVWEDSGNTIYF. In nucleotides, the CDR3 is TGTGCCATCAGTGTGTGGGAGGACTCTGGAAACACCATATATTTT.

The genes are TRBV19 and TRBJ1-2, with TRBD1 matching over 9 bases. The trim removed 6 bases at V and 8 bases at J, leaving 13 bases unmatched. Germline assignment: CDR1 LNHDA and CDR2 SQIVND (reference sequence). This CDR3 comprises 15 residues. The CDR3 is CASSYYTGGAEGYTF. In nucleotides, the CDR3 is TGTGCCAGTAGCTACTATACAGGGGGCGCGGAAGGCTACACCTTC.

V is TRBV29-1 and J is TRBJ1-2, with D perhaps TRBD1 (6 bases). CDR1 is SQVTM and CDR2 is ANQGSEA in the germline V gene. V dropped 6 bases and J dropped 4 bases, with 12 bases sitting between them. The CDR3 has 12 amino acids. DNA of the CDR3: TGCAGCGTCCAACAGGGTGGCTATGGCTACACCTTC. Translation: CSVQQGGYGYTF.

The chain has TRBV5-1 and TRBJ2-1; D unresolved. Per germline, CDR1 SGHRS and CDR2 YFSETQ. The CDR3 totals 11 residues. Trimming stripped 4 bases from V and 5 bases from J, with 4 bases between. The DNA for the CDR3 is TGCGCCAGCAGCCCAAACAATGAGCAGTTCTTC. Translation: CASSPNNEQFF.

This clone was observed a handful of times. V gene TRBV5-1 combines with J gene TRBJ2-7, with D tentatively TRBD2 (5 bases). CDR3 length: 13 amino acids. CDR1 SGHRS and CDR2 YFSETQ come from the germline V gene. V lost 3 bases, J lost 5 bases, and 12 bases lay in between. Written as DNA, the CDR3 is TGCGCCAGCAGCTACCGGGGTAACGACGAGCAGTACTTC. Residues: CASSYRGNDEQYF.

This clone came up a few times. The chain has TRBV6-1 and TRBJ1-2, with 9 bases identical to TRBD1. CDR1 MNHNS and CDR2 SASEGT come from the germline V gene. After removal of 10 bases from V and 2 bases from J, the junction contained 8 bases not matched to a gene. The CDR3 totals 14 residues. CDR3 protein: CATLTGGANYGYTF. DNA for the CDR3: TGTGCCACCCTGACAGGGGGGGCCAACTATGGCTACACCTTC.

The chain employs TRBV10-3 and TRBJ2-6; D remains unclear. In germline, CDR1 is ENHRY, CDR2 SYGVKD. The CDR3 sequence is 14 residues long. Trimming cost V 1 base and J 2 bases, with 3 bases left between them. The CDR3: CAISEYPGANVLTF. The CDR3 DNA follows: TGTGCCATCAGTGAGTACCCTGGGGCCAACGTCCTGACTTTC.

The genes are TRBV4-2 and TRBJ2-1, with 12 bases that match TRBD2. Trimming cost V 0 bases and J 9 bases; bases outside gene matches: 6. This CDR3 comprises 16 residues. Germline V CDR1 and CDR2: LGHNA, YNFKEQ. CDR3 sequence (DNA): TGTGCCAGCAGCCAAGAGACTAGCGGGAGAAAGGGTGAGCAGTTCTTC. Its protein is CASSQETSGRKGEQFF.

The chain recombines TRBV4-1 with TRBJ2-7, with D possibly matching TRBD2 (7 bases). The CDR3 runs 15 residues. Between the trimmed V and J ends, which lost 2 bases and 3 bases, there was a span of 14 bases. Per the germline V gene, CDR1 is MGHRA and CDR2 is YSYEKL. CDR3: CASSQSTGRGYEQYF. CDR3 in DNA: TGCGCCAGCAGCCAATCTACAGGGAGGGGCTACGAGCAGTACTTC.

V and J are TRBV10-2 and TRBJ1-1; 7 positions match TRBD1. The germline V gene encodes CDR1 WSHSY and CDR2 SAAADI. The V segment lost 7 bases and the J segment 1 base; nucleotides outside the gene matches: 6. The CDR3 extends over 14 amino acids. The CDR3 loop reads CASKFAGGNTEAFF. CDR3 nucleotides: TGCGCCAGCAAGTTTGCAGGGGGGAACACTGAAGCTTTCTTT.

The rearrangement uses TRBV7-2 and TRBJ1-5; tentative D call: TRBD1 (6 bases). Germline-derived CDR1 and CDR2 are SGHTA and FQGNSA. This CDR3 comprises 15 residues. Trimming took off 5 bases at V and 5 bases at J, with 16 bases between the two ends. CDR3 sequence (DNA): TGTGCCAGCAGCCCTACCAGCGGGGGGCATCAGCCCCAGCATTTT. It encodes CASSPTSGGHQPQHF.

The genes are TRBV19 and TRBJ1-1, with 8 positions matching TRBD1. Germline-derived CDR1 and CDR2 are LNHDA and SQIVND (reference sequence). V gave up 1 base and J gave up 4 bases; unmatched junction bases: 5. CDR3 length: 15 amino acids. The CDR3 DNA follows: TGTGCCAGTAGTATAGGGGACAGGAGAAGCACTGAAGCTTTCTTT. Protein product: CASSIGDRRSTEAFF.

J is TRBJ1-5 and V is TRBV9; 8 bases align to TRBD1. V dropped 4 bases and J dropped 2; count of bases not matched to a gene: 11. This CDR3 is built from 17 residues. Germline V gene data show CDR1 as SGDLS and CDR2 as YYNGEE. CDR3 coding DNA: TGTGCCAGCAGCCCATGGGCCGAGACAGGGGGCAATCAGCCCCAGCATTTT. This encodes CASSPWAETGGNQPQHF.

Here the CDR3 DNA reads TGTGCCAGCAGCTTGTTAGCGGGGGGCCTTGGGTACGAGCAGTACTTC. Encoded protein: CASSLLAGGLGYEQYF. The rearrangement uses TRBV5-5 and TRBJ2-7; 10 bases are shared with TRBD2. V dropped 1 base and J dropped 4; count of bases not matched to a gene: 8. This CDR3 contains 16 residues. The germline V gene encodes CDR1 SGHKS and CDR2 YYEKEE (reference sequence). Filled out from reference TRBV5-5 and TRBJ2-7, the complete variable domain reads DAGVTQSPTHLIKTRGQQVTLRCSPISGHKSVSWYQQVLGQGPQFIFQYYEKEERGRGNFPDRFSARQFPNYSSELNVNALLLGDSALYLCASSLLAGGLGYEQYFGPGTRLTVT.

The chain uses TRBV15 and TRBJ2-7; TRBD1 is a possible D gene (5 bases). The germline CDR1 and CDR2 sequences are LNHNV and YYDKDF (reference sequence). Trimming pared 0 bases from V and 5 bases from J, leaving 11 bases between. The length of the CDR3 is 14 residues. Written as DNA, the CDR3 is TGTGCCACCAGCAGAGATCGGCAGGGCCACGAGCAGTACTTC. It is translated as CATSRDRQGHEQYF.

The chain carries TRBV4-1 and TRBJ1-2; perhaps TRBD1 as D (5 bases). Trimming cost V 0 bases and J 0 bases, with 11 bases left between them. The CDR3 runs to 16 residues. Germline V gene data show CDR1 as MGHRA and CDR2 as YSYEKL. The CDR3 spells CASSQDLGGANYGYTF. The CDR3 region has the DNA TGCGCCAGCAGCCAAGATCTGGGGGGGGCTAACTATGGCTACACCTTC.

J is TRBJ1-1 and V is TRBV10-3; D might be TRBD1 (6 bases). Germline V CDR1 and CDR2: ENHRY, SYGVKD. The CDR3 runs to 13 residues. The V end lost 0 bases, the J end lost 7 bases, and 9 bases lay between the germline ends. CDR3 protein: CAISESQGLEAFF. CDR3 coding DNA: TGTGCCATCAGTGAGTCGCAGGGGCTTGAAGCTTTCTTT.

V and J are TRBV5-1 and TRBJ2-2, with 12 bases aligning to TRBD2. The V gene end was trimmed by 3 bases and the J gene end by 6 bases; junction bases not matched to a gene: 3. Germline V lookup: CDR1 SGHRS, CDR2 YFSETQ. The CDR3 extends over 15 amino acids. DNA of the CDR3: TGCGCCAGCAGCTCGCTAGCGGGAGGGCCCGGGGAGCTGTTTTTT. Amino acids: CASSSLAGGPGELFF.

The rearrangement joins TRBV6-6 to TRBJ2-7; D ambiguous. V lost 2 bases, J lost 3 bases, and 8 bases lay in between. Germline values: CDR1 MNHNY, CDR2 SVGAGI (reference sequence). This CDR3 has 13 residues. The CDR3 sequence is CASSYGSGYEQYF. The CDR3 nucleotides read TGTGCCAGCAGTTACGGCTCGGGCTACGAGCAGTACTTC.

This clone has just one count. The rearrangement links TRBV7-9 to TRBJ1-3; D might be TRBD1 (6 bases). Germline V gene sequence: CDR1 SEHNR, CDR2 FQNEAQ (reference sequence). V was clipped by 3 bases and J by 0 bases, with 15 bases between them. The CDR3 contains 17 residues. The CDR3 protein is CASSFGGAGASGNTIYF. CDR3 coding DNA: TGTGCCAGCAGCTTTGGGGGGGCGGGGGCCTCTGGAAACACCATATATTTT.

CDR3 nucleotide sequence: TGTGCCAGTAGTGTTGTCCAAGGGGTCCGCAATCAGCCCCAGCATTTT. Translating it yields CASSVVQGVRNQPQHF. The chain combines TRBV19 with TRBJ1-5, with D perhaps matching TRBD1 (5 bases). The CDR3 covers 16 residues. V lost 5 bases, J lost 2 bases, and 16 bases lay in between. CDR1 LNHDA and CDR2 SQIVND come from the germline V gene (reference sequence).

The chain combines TRBV2 with TRBJ2-1, with D possibly being TRBD1 or TRBD2 (6 bases each). The V gene lost 1 base and the J gene lost 6 bases, with 19 bases spanning the gap. This CDR3 is 17 amino acids long. Germline lookup yields CDR1 SNHLY and CDR2 FYNNEI. The CDR3 nucleotides read TGTGCCAGCAGTGAAGGGGGGAGGTCAGGGGAAGTCAATGAGCAGTTCTTC. Translating gives CASSEGGRSGEVNEQFF.

The chain joins TRBV7-2 to TRBJ2-7, with 7 positions matching TRBD1. V gave up 7 bases and J gave up 2 bases; unmatched junction bases: 5. This CDR3 region has 13 residues. Germline CDR1 SGHTA, CDR2 FQGNSA. CDR3 residues: CASNTDRTYEQYF. The CDR3 DNA follows: TGTGCCAGCAACACGGACAGGACCTACGAGCAGTACTTC.

This chain joins TRBV27 and TRBJ2-7, with unresolved D. The germline V gene encodes CDR1 MNHEY and CDR2 SMNVEV (reference sequence). The CDR3 extends over 11 amino acids. V lost 6 bases and J 3 bases, leaving 6 bases between the germline ends. For the CDR3, the DNA is TGTGCCAGCAGATCGAGCTACGAGCAGTACTTC. It is translated as CASRSSYEQYF.

This clone was detected a few times. The chain carries TRBV5-1 and TRBJ1-1; D perhaps matches TRBD1 (5 bases). There are 15 residues in the CDR3. Germline V lookup: CDR1 SGHRS, CDR2 YFSETQ. The V end lost 0 bases, the J end lost 4 bases, and 13 bases lay between the germline ends. In nucleotides, the CDR3 is TGCGCCAGCAGCTTGGCCGCGACAGAGGGCACTGAAGCTTTCTTT. The encoded protein is CASSLAATEGTEAFF. The variable domain in full, completed from reference TRBV5-1 and TRBJ1-1, reads KAGVTQTPRYLIKTRGQQVTLSCSPISGHRSVSWYQQTPGQGLQFLFEYFSETQRNKGNFPGRFSGRQFSNSRSEMNVSTLELGDSALYLCASSLAATEGTEAFFGQGTRLTVV.

The sample holds one count of this clone. V gene TRBV5-1 combines with J gene TRBJ2-2; the D is unclear. This CDR3 region has 15 residues. The V gene lost 0 bases and the J gene lost 1 base, with 7 bases spanning the gap. The germline V gene has CDR1 SGHRS and CDR2 YFSETQ. The CDR3 loop is CASSLVTENTGELFF. CDR3 coding DNA: TGCGCCAGCAGCTTGGTTACGGAGAACACCGGGGAGCTGTTTTTT. The whole variable domain, remainder taken from reference TRBV5-1 and TRBJ2-2, is KAGVTQTPRYLIKTRGQQVTLSCSPISGHRSVSWYQQTPGQGLQFLFEYFSETQRNKGNFPGRFSGRQFSNSRSEMNVSTLELGDSALYLCASSLVTENTGELFFGEGSRLTVL.